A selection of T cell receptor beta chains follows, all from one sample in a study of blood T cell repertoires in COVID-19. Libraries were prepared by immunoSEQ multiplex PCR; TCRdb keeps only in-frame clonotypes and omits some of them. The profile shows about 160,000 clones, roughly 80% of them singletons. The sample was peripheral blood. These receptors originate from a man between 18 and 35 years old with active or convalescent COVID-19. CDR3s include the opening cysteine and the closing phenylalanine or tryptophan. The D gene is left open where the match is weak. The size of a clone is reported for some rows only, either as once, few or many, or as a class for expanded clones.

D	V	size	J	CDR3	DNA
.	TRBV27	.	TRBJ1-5	CASSLFPGGNQPQHF	TGTGCCAGCAGTTTATTTCCAGGGGGCAATCAGCCCCAGCATTTT
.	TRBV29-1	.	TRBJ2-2	CSVLRLTSGELFF	TGCAGCGTTTTGCGGTTAACGTCCGGGGAGCTGTTTTTT
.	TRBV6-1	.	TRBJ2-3	CASSEAGDKQYF	TGTGCCAGCAGTGAAGCGGGAGACAAGCAGTATTTT
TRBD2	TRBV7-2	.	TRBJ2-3	CASRKTGTSGLDTQYF	TGTGCCAGCAGGAAGACCGGGACTAGCGGGTTAGATACGCAGTATTTT
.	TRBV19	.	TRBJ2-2	CASRGVGTGELFF	TGTGCCAGCAGGGGAGTCGGGACCGGGGAGCTGTTTTTT
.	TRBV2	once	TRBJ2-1	CASMGSYNEQFF	TGTGCCAGCATGGGGAGCTACAATGAGCAGTTCTTC
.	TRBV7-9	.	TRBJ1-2	CASSWSGGIDGYTF	TGTGCCAGCAGCTGGTCCGGAGGTATAGATGGCTACACCTTC
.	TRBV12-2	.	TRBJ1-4	CASRLAPQQPQNEKLFF	TGTGCAAGTCGCTTAGCCCCACAACAGCCACAGAATGAAAAACTGTTTTTT
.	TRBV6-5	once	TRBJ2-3	CASKVGASTDTQYF	TGTGCCAGCAAAGTGGGGGCTAGCACAGATACGCAGTATTTT
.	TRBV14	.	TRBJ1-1	CASSPSMNTEAFF	TGTGCCAGCAGTCCGAGCATGAACACTGAAGCTTTCTTT
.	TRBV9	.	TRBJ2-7	CASSVDQGTPYEQYF	TGTGCCAGCAGCGTAGATCAGGGAACTCCCTACGAGCAGTACTTC
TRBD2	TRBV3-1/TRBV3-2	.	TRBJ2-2	CASSQDPGLSGELFF	TGTGCCAGCAGCCAAGACCCGGGACTATCCGGGGAGCTGTTTTTT
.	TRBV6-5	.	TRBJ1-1	CASGQPYGNTEAFF	TGTGCCAGCGGACAGCCTTACGGGAACACTGAAGCTTTCTTT
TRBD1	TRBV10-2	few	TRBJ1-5	CASSDLGQGNQPQHF	TGCGCCAGCAGTGACCTTGGACAGGGCAATCAGCCCCAGCATTTT
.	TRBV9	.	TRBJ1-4	CASSLGGTWEKLFF	TGTGCCAGCTCCCTCGGGGGGACATGGGAAAAACTGTTTTTT
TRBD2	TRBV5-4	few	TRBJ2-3	CASSLAGGLLTDTQYF	TGTGCCAGCAGTCTAGCGGGAGGGCTCCTCACAGATACGCAGTATTTT
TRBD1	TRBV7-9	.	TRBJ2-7	CASSPTGQYHEQYF	TGTGCCAGCAGCCCGACAGGGCAGTACCACGAGCAGTACTTC
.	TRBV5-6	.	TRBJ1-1	CASSLFGGTEAFF	TGTGCCAGCAGCTTGTTCGGGGGCACTGAAGCTTTCTTT
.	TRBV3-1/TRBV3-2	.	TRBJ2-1	CASSQDSSYNEQFF	TGTGCCAGCAGCCAAGATAGCTCCTACAATGAGCAGTTCTTC
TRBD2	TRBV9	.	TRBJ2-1	CASSITSGAYNEQFF	TGTGCCAGCAGCATAACTAGCGGAGCGTACAATGAGCAGTTCTTC
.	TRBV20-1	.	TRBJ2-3	CSAIEGVTDTQYF	TGCAGTGCTATTGAGGGAGTCACAGATACGCAGTATTTT
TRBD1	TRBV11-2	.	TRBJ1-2	CASSLVVGTGIKNYGYTF	TGTGCCAGCAGCTTAGTAGTCGGGACAGGGATTAAGAACTATGGCTACACCTTC
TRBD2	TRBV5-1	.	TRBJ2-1	CASSLGRLAGGYNEQFF	TGCGCCAGCAGCTTGGGCCGACTAGCGGGAGGTTACAATGAGCAGTTCTTC
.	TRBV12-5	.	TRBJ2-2	CASGLGQGPGELFF	TGTGCTAGTGGTTTGGGTCAGGGGCCCGGGGAGCTGTTTTTT
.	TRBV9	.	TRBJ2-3	CASSPTPNTQYF	TGTGCCAGCAGCCCGACACCAAATACGCAGTATTTT
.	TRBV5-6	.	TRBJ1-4	CASSVREFANEKLFF	TGTGCCAGCAGCGTAAGGGAGTTTGCTAATGAAAAACTGTTTTTT
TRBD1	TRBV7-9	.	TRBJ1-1	CASSDTGGSNTEAFF	TGTGCCAGCAGTGATACAGGGGGCTCGAACACTGAAGCTTTCTTT
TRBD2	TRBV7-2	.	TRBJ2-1	CASSFAGTSSNEQFF	TGTGCCAGCAGCTTCGCCGGGACTAGCTCCAATGAGCAGTTCTTC
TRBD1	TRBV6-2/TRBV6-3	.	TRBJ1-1	CASSEGQWNTEAFF	TGTGCCAGCAGCGAGGGACAGTGGAACACTGAAGCTTTCTTT
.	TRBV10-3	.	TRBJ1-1	CAISDEGMRTEAFF	TGTGCCATCAGTGATGAGGGAATGAGGACTGAAGCTTTCTTT
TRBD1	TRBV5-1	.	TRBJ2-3	CASSLLGQGARDTQYF	TGCGCCAGCAGCTTGTTGGGACAGGGGGCCAGGGATACGCAGTATTTT
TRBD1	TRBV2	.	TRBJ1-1	CASKVGTDRGPEAFF	TGTGCCAGTAAGGTAGGGACGGACAGGGGCCCTGAAGCTTTCTTT
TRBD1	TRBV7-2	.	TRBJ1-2	CASSLGTGDGYTF	TGTGCCAGCAGCTTAGGGACAGGGGATGGCTACACCTTC
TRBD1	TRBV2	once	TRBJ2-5	CASSLVGTGRAETQYF	TGTGCCAGCAGCTTGGTGGGGACAGGTAGGGCGGAGACCCAGTACTTC
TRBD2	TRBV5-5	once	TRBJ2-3	CASSFRGGAADTQYF	TGTGCCAGCAGCTTTCGCGGGGGGGCCGCAGATACGCAGTATTTT
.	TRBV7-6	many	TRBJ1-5	CASSLAAGVGQPQHF	TGTGCCAGCAGCTTAGCAGCAGGGGTAGGGCAGCCCCAGCATTTT
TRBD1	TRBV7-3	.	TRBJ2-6	CASGKGQGISGANVLTF	TGTGCCAGCGGGAAGGGACAGGGAATCTCTGGGGCCAACGTCCTGACTTTC
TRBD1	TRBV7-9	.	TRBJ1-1	CASSFLTGLAFF	TGTGCCAGCAGCTTCCTGACAGGGTTAGCTTTCTTT
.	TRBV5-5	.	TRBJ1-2	CASSSGLAPTIF	TGTGCCAGCAGCAGCGGTTTAGCTCCCACTATCTTC
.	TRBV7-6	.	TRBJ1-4	CASSLGGNAGNEKLFF	TGTGCCAGCAGCTTAGGGGGTAATGCGGGGAATGAAAAACTGTTTTTT